This T cell receptor beta chain was recorded in a study of blood T cell repertoires in COVID-19 (dated by TCRdb to the early 2020s). About the investigation overall: The collaborator samples originated in the United States, Italy and Spain and spanned the acute and convalescent phases of COVID-19. The material from the prospective study consisted of cDNA or gDNA derived from T cells, B-cell-depleted T cells, or PBMCs. The dataset comprised deeply sampled blood TCRbeta repertoires from subjects exposed to, actively infected with, or recovered from COVID-19. The repertoires were released in a freely available public database intended as a resource for research on the immune response to SARS-CoV-2. Samples came from the ongoing ImmuneRACE study (first 160 participants) plus 1,254 subjects from 6 global collaborators. Sample metadata almost always included a de-identified subject ID, COVID-19 status, age in years and sex. Where available, HLA class I and class II types were taken from metadata supplied by the sample provider and were not determined by assay-based typing.

TCRbeta CDR3 regions were amplified from genomic DNA by means of the immunoSEQ Assay, a bias-controlled multiplex PCR. In the paper's pipeline: Nucleated cell counts per sample were estimated from amplification of reference gene primers within the assay. To quantify the absolute abundance of each unique TCRbeta CDR3 rearrangement, sequence reads were collapsed and filtered. Productive Simpson clonality was computed per sample as the square root of Simpson's diversity index over productive rearrangements. Sourced from immuneACCESS, this table was stored by TCRdb with only in-frame sequences that have V and J called. A share of the clones is absent; for the studies checked, an unresolved V gene accounts for under half, and the remainder has no known explanation. For V, J and clone size, that table is used; D and trimming come from the DNA. Present in this sample are tens of thousands of clones, over 90% of which were seen just once. In total, the top ten clones hold about 3.4% of the sample.

CDR1 SQVTM and CDR2 ANQGSEA were looked up in the germline V gene. From the cysteine through the phenylalanine, the CDR3 covers 13 amino acids. The DNA shown is the 39-base CDR3, in frame from base 1. Between the V and J ends, shortened by 0 bases and 10 bases respectively, the junction contains 13 bases. Here is what the overall study found, with its caveats: The amount of clinical and demographic metadata varied by source and participant and was provided uncurated.

As for this clone: What antigen it recognizes has not been identified. Base-call qualities are not available, and no considerably larger clone is one nucleotide away.

The collaborating institutions used their own protocols to collect whole blood in K2EDTA tubes. Collaborator samples were shipped for TCRbeta analysis as frozen whole blood, isolated PBMCs, or DNA extracted from either sample type. The specimen sequenced was peripheral blood. The chain joins TRBV29-1 to TRBJ2-1; the D gene cannot be named for sure. The receptor's source is a human donor in a cohort sampled during active COVID-19. The sequence in DNA is TGCAGCGTTGAAGATGAACCGCGGTACGAGCAGTTCTTC. This codes for CSVEDEPRYEQFF.